This T cell receptor beta chain was sequenced for a study of sequential checkpoint blockade in melanoma. On the study more broadly: Maintenance nivolumab came after either treatment sequence.

Assay used: immunoSEQ multiplex PCR; TCRdb lists only in-frame clones, some missing. The sample lists 17,000 or so clones; approximately 60% were seen once. Noted treatment: randomized to nivolumab then ipilimumab (arm A) or the reverse (arm B). In its sample, this clone ranks as medium-sized (0.01 to 0.1%). The CDR3 consists of 14 residues. V was clipped by 3 bases and J by 0 bases, with 9 bases between them. Germline V lookup: CDR1 SGHAT, CDR2 FQNNGV. The source material was CD8+ T cells sorted from blood (inferred from file names), sampled from a patient given nivolumab and ipilimumab in sequence. The chain is built from TRBV11-2 and TRBJ2-7, with D maybe TRBD2 (6 bases). The clonotype was recovered from a human donor with melanoma. The CDR3 DNA sequence: TGTGCCAGCAGCTTTTCGACTAGCTCCTACGAGCAGTACTTC. This gives the protein CASSFSTSSYEQYF.